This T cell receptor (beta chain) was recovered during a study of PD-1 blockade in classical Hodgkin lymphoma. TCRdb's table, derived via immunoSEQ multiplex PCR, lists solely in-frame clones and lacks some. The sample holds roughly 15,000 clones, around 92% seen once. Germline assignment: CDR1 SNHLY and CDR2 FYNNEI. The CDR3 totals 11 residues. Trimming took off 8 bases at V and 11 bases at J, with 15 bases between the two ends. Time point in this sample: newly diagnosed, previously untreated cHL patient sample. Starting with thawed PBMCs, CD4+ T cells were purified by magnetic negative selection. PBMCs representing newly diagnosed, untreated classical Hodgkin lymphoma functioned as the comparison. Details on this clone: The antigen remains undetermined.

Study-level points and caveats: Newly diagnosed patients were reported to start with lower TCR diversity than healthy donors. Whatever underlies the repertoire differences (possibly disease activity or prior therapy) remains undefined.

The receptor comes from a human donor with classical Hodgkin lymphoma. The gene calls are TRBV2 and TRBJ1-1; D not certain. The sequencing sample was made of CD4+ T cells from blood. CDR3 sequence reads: CASVVERRAFF. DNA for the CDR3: TGTGCCAGCGTGGTGGAGAGAAGGGCTTTCTTT.